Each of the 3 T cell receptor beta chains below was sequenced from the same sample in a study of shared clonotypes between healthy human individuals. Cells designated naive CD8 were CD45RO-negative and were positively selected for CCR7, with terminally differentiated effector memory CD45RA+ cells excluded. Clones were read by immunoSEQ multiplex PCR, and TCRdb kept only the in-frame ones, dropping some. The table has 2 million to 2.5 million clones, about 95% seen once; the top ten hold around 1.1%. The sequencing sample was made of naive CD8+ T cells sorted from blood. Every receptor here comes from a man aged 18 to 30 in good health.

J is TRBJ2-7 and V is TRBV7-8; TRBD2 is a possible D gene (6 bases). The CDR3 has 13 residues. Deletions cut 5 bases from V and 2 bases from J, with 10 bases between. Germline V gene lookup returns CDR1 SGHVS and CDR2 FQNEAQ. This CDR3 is CASSQGLAYEQYF. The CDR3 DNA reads TGTGCCAGCAGCCAGGGACTTGCCTACGAGCAGTACTTC.

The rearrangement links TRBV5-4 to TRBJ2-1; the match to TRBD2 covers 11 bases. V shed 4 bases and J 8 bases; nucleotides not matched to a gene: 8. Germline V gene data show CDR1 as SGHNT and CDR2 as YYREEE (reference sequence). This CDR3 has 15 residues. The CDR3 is CASSHLTSGVHEQFF. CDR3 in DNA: TGTGCCAGCAGCCATTTGACTAGCGGGGTCCATGAGCAGTTCTTC.

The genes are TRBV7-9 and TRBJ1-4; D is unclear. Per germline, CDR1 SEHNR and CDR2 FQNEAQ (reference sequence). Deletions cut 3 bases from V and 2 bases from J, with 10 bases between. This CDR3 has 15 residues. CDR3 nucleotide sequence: TGTGCCAGCAGCTTTTCGGAGGCTACTAATGAAAAACTGTTTTTT. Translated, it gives CASSFSEATNEKLFF.